This TCR beta chain was captured in a study of identical twins. The study, taken as a whole, reports: Conclusions came from cross-sectional statistical analysis, not from following the same donors.

Healthy Caucasians alone served as donors. Template switching created a universal primer site, and the cDNA included unique molecular identifiers. Each CDR3 protein is one row after TCRdb ran MiXCR on the 5' RACE reads. The sample lists around 250,000 distinct CDR3 sequences, about an eighth occurring once. This clonotype was observed many times. Its antigen is not known. The CDR3 covers 15 residues. Trimming at V came to 6 bases and at J to 5 bases, leaving 11 bases not matched to a gene. Germline values: CDR1 SGHAT, CDR2 FQNNGV. The same sample was also studied in work on yellow fever vaccine responses in identical twins.

Sequenced material: memory (CD45RO+) T cells sorted from blood. This chain connects TRBV11-2 to TRBJ2-5; 8 nucleotides match TRBD2. This TCR came from a woman aged 18-29 years in good health. The CDR3 protein is CASSSRGGYMETQYF. The CDR3 bases are TGTGCCAGCAGTTCCCGGGGGGGGTATATGGAGACCCAGTACTTC.